The clone carrying this T cell receptor (beta chain) was observed many times. Its antigen is still unknown. Template switching added a universal primer binding site, and final cDNA carried unique molecular identifiers. MiXCR, applied by TCRdb to the 5' RACE reads, yields one record per CDR3 protein. The profile shows approximately 590,000 distinct CDR3 sequences, 7.5% to 10% of them singletons. This entry is derived from a study of identical twins. Points from the study as a whole: Monozygotic twin pairs showed more out-of-frame TCR alpha sharing than models estimated.

Trimming shortened V by 3 bases and J by 1 base, and 9 bases separated the two germline ends. This CDR3 spans 15 amino acids. These data were also reused for a study on yellow fever vaccine responses in identical twins.

This receptor was identified in a woman aged 18-29 years in good health. The chain has TRBV12-3 or TRBV12-4 and TRBJ2-2, with D unresolved. The specimen was PBMCs. CDR3 loop: CASSFYGKNTGELFF. The CDR3, as DNA: TGTGCCAGCAGTTTTTATGGCAAGAACACCGGGGAGCTGTTTTTT.